Listed below are T cell receptor beta chains from one sample, sequenced in a study of cytomegalovirus exposure and HLA in healthy donors. Using immunoSEQ multiplex PCR, the repertoire was profiled, and TCRdb retains in-frame clones only, with some absent. This table has about 160,000 clones, roughly 76% appearing once. What was sequenced was PBMCs. The source is a human donor in good health. The CDR3 runs from the conserved cysteine through the conserved F or W. A D gene is named only where the DNA matches it firmly. Part of the rows lack a size; the others show once, few, many or a class for expanded clones.

TRBV7-8	.	TRBJ2-3	.	CASSLRDSRSASDTQYF	TGTGCCAGCAGCCTACGGGATAGTAGGTCTGCTTCAGATACGCAGTATTTT
TRBV5-6	.	TRBJ1-5	.	CASSLEGASNQPQHF	TGTGCCAGCAGCTTGGAAGGAGCTAGCAATCAGCCCCAGCATTTT
TRBV4-1	.	TRBJ1-4	.	CASSQVSVNEKLFF	TGCGCCAGCAGCCAAGTTTCGGTGAATGAAAAACTGTTTTTT
TRBV5-1	.	TRBJ2-6	few	CASKPTGGGANVLTF	TGCGCCAGCAAACCGACCGGAGGGGGGGCCAACGTCCTGACTTTC
TRBV7-9	TRBD1	TRBJ1-1	few	CASSLGQQNTEAFF	TGTGCCAGCAGCTTGGGACAGCAGAACACTGAAGCTTTCTTT
TRBV12-5	.	TRBJ2-3	.	CASGREEGTDTQYF	TGTGCTAGTGGAAGGGAGGAGGGCACAGATACGCAGTATTTT
TRBV25-1	TRBD2	TRBJ2-7	.	CASSDSAAGGPYEQYF	TGTGCCAGCAGTGATTCCGCGGCGGGGGGACCCTACGAGCAGTACTTC
TRBV11-2	.	TRBJ2-1	.	CASSLHTGISYNEQFF	TGTGCCAGCAGCTTACACACAGGAATCTCCTACAATGAGCAGTTCTTC
TRBV11-3	.	TRBJ2-1	.	CASSLVGLYNEQFF	TGTGCCAGCAGCTTAGTTGGCCTCTACAATGAGCAGTTCTTC
TRBV12-5	.	TRBJ1-5	.	CASGLDVQGGLYGQPQHF	TGTGCTAGTGGTTTGGATGTACAGGGAGGGCTTTACGGTCAGCCCCAGCATTTT
TRBV5-8	.	TRBJ1-4	.	CAKRLDRSSTNEKLFF	TGTGCCAAACGCCTGGACAGATCCTCAACTAATGAAAAACTGTTTTTT
TRBV27	TRBD1	TRBJ2-1	.	CASSFGTGGSGEQFF	TGTGCCAGCAGTTTCGGGACAGGGGGTTCCGGGGAGCAGTTCTTC
TRBV10-3	TRBD2	TRBJ2-3	once	CAISGAGGLGDTQYF	TGTGCCATCAGTGGGGCGGGGGGCCTAGGCGATACGCAGTATTTT
TRBV10-3	.	TRBJ1-2	.	CAISEATAPNYGYTF	TGTGCCATCAGTGAGGCGACAGCACCTAACTATGGCTACACCTTC
TRBV19	TRBD1	TRBJ1-1	.	CASSLDRENTEAFF	TGTGCCAGTAGCCTGGACAGGGAAAACACTGAAGCTTTCTTT
TRBV4-3	.	TRBJ2-7	.	CASSQDRTSGYEQYF	TGCGCCAGCAGCCAAGATCGCACCAGCGGGTACGAGCAGTACTTC
TRBV7-2	TRBD1	TRBJ1-3	.	CASSLETGSGNTIYF	TGTGCCAGCAGCTTAGAGACAGGGTCCGGAAACACCATATATTTT
TRBV5-4	TRBD2	TRBJ2-5	.	CASSLAGGWVQYF	TGTGCCAGCAGCTTAGCGGGGGGGTGGGTCCAGTACTTC
TRBV7-3	.	TRBJ2-2	.	CASSLGASTGELFF	TGTGCCAGCAGCTTGGGAGCTAGCACCGGGGAGCTGTTTTTT
TRBV19	.	TRBJ1-1	.	CASSTGAEAFF	TGTGCCAGTAGTACCGGGGCTGAAGCTTTCTTT
TRBV11-3	.	TRBJ2-7	.	CASSHSRAGAVSYEQYF	TGTGCCAGCAGTCACTCCCGGGCTGGGGCAGTCTCCTACGAGCAGTACTTC
TRBV7-9	.	TRBJ2-1	.	CASSLTLASSYNEQFF	TGTGCCAGCAGCCTAACTCTAGCGAGCTCCTACAATGAGCAGTTCTTC
TRBV2	.	TRBJ2-7	few	CASTPSSGVFYEQYF	TGTGCCAGCACCCCGAGCTCGGGGGTCTTCTACGAGCAGTACTTC
TRBV19	.	TRBJ1-2	.	CASRRSGRNGYTF	TGTGCCAGTAGAAGGAGTGGCCGGAATGGCTACACCTTC
TRBV27	TRBD1	TRBJ2-1	.	CASSESTGFSGNEQFF	TGTGCCAGCAGTGAATCGACAGGGTTTTCTGGCAATGAGCAGTTCTTC
TRBV9	TRBD2	TRBJ2-2	.	CASSVSGGTTNTGELFF	TGTGCCAGCAGCGTTAGCGGGGGAACTACGAACACCGGGGAGCTGTTTTTT
TRBV4-1	.	TRBJ2-7	.	CASSQTRLEYEQYF	TGCGCCAGCAGCCAAACCAGACTAGAATACGAGCAGTACTTC
TRBV18	TRBD1	TRBJ1-2	few	CASSPGQGRGPNYGYTF	TGTGCCAGCTCACCCGGACAGGGCCGGGGGCCTAACTATGGCTACACCTTC
TRBV4-1	TRBD2	TRBJ2-1	.	CASSPWAGGPVNEQFF	TGCGCCAGCAGCCCCTGGGCGGGGGGGCCTGTAAATGAGCAGTTCTTC
TRBV2	TRBD2	TRBJ2-3	once	CASSVPPGLAGGGDTDTQYF	TGTGCCAGCAGTGTTCCCCCAGGACTAGCGGGGGGGGGTGACACAGATACGCAGTATTTT
TRBV9	.	TRBJ2-3	.	CASSVGGVVTDTQYF	TGTGCCAGCAGCGTAGGGGGGGTCGTCACAGATACGCAGTATTTT
TRBV4-3	.	TRBJ1-5	few	CASSQDTQRTHSGPQHF	TGCGCCAGCAGCCAAGATACTCAACGTACCCACTCAGGGCCCCAGCATTTT
TRBV6-1	TRBD1	TRBJ2-7	.	CASTETGQGNKHEQYF	TGTGCCAGCACTGAAACGGGACAGGGAAACAAACACGAGCAGTACTTC
TRBV19	.	TRBJ1-1	.	CASSSPGGGNTEAFF	TGTGCCAGTAGTTCCCCCGGCGGGGGGAACACTGAAGCTTTCTTT
TRBV29-1	.	TRBJ2-5	.	CSATTGVRETQYF	TGCAGCGCCACGACAGGTGTTAGGGAGACCCAGTACTTC
TRBV9	.	TRBJ2-1	.	CASSPHEGVDNEQFF	TGTGCCAGCAGCCCCCACGAGGGAGTTGACAATGAGCAGTTCTTC
TRBV27	TRBD1	TRBJ1-1	.	CASSLGQGLNTEAFF	TGTGCCAGCAGTTTGGGACAGGGGTTGAACACTGAAGCTTTCTTT
TRBV27	.	TRBJ2-7	.	CASSETGVSSYEQYF	TGTGCCAGCAGTGAAACGGGGGTGTCCTCCTACGAGCAGTACTTC
TRBV7-8	TRBD1	TRBJ1-1	.	CASSPRDSNTEAFF	TGTGCCAGCAGCCCCCGGGACAGTAACACTGAAGCTTTCTTT
TRBV9	TRBD1	TRBJ2-7	.	CASSPTGTVPYEQYF	TGTGCCAGCAGCCCTACCGGGACAGTTCCCTACGAGCAGTACTTC
TRBV5-6	.	TRBJ2-5	.	CASRGSNQETQYF	TGTGCCAGCAGGGGCAGCAACCAAGAGACCCAGTACTTC
TRBV27	TRBD2	TRBJ2-1	.	CASTPWGGSYNEQFF	TGTGCCAGCACCCCGTGGGGGGGGTCCTACAATGAGCAGTTCTTC
TRBV4-3	TRBD2	TRBJ2-3	few	CASSQGSSGADTQYF	TGCGCCAGCAGCCAAGGATCTAGCGGGGCAGATACGCAGTATTTT
TRBV9	TRBD2	TRBJ2-5	.	CASSGGLAGGKRYF	TGTGCCAGCAGCGGAGGCCTAGCGGGGGGAAAACGGTACTTC
TRBV6-5	.	TRBJ1-3	.	CASQARGNTIYF	TGTGCCTCCCAAGCTCGGGGAAACACCATATATTTT
TRBV29-1	TRBD2	TRBJ2-3	.	CSVARLSGATDTQYF	TGCAGCGTTGCCCGCCTTAGCGGGGCAACAGATACGCAGTATTTT
TRBV5-4	.	TRBJ2-1	.	CASSPPHSSYNEQFF	TGTGCCAGCAGCCCCCCCCATAGCTCCTACAATGAGCAGTTCTTC
TRBV5-1	.	TRBJ1-3	.	CASRPYSVSGNTIYF	TGCGCCAGCAGGCCCTATTCTGTCTCTGGAAACACCATATATTTT
TRBV5-4	.	TRBJ2-5	.	CASSGSLKGPKTQYF	TGTGCCAGCAGCGGGTCCCTGAAGGGGCCGAAGACCCAGTACTTC
TRBV2	.	TRBJ2-7	.	CASAGYEQYF	TGTGCCAGCGCGGGGTACGAGCAGTACTTC